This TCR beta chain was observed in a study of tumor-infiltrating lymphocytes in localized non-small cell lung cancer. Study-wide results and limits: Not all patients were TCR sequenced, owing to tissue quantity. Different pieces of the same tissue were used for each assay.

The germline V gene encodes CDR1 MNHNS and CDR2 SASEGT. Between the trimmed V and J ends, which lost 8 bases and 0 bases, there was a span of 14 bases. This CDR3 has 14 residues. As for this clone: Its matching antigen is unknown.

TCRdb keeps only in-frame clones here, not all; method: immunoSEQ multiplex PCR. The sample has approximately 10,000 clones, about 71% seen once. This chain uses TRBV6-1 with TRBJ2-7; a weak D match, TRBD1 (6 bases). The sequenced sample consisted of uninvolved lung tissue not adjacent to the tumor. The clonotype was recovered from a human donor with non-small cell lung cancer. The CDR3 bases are TGTGCCAGCCGAAGGACAGTTCCCTCCTACGAGCAGTACTTC. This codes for CASRRTVPSYEQYF.